One and the same sample provided the 16 T cell receptor beta chains below, sequenced in a study of blood T cell repertoires in COVID-19. The data were produced by immunoSEQ multiplex PCR, yet TCRdb's version contains in-frame clones alone and is incomplete. The table records around 190,000 clones, nearly 90% of them present only once. The sequenced material came from peripheral blood. These receptors were taken from a man in his fifties or sixties with COVID-19, enrolled during active disease.

The chain couples TRBV7-8 to TRBJ2-1; the match to TRBD2 covers 14 bases. The V gene's germline CDR1 is SGHVS and CDR2 FQNEAQ. This CDR3 is 19 amino acids long. V shed 5 bases, J shed 4 bases, and the junction held 13 bases outside the gene matches. As DNA, the CDR3 is TGTGCCAGCAGCCCCCCCCGGAGGACTAGCGGGAGGAGGTACAATGAGCAGTTCTTC. The encoded protein is CASSPPRRTSGRRYNEQFF.

The genes are TRBV6-1 and TRBJ2-3; D gene uncertain. This CDR3 has 18 residues. Germline V CDR1 and CDR2: MNHNS, SASEGT. Trimming took 4 bases from V and 0 from J, leaving 20 bases between them. The chain's CDR3 is CASSVLTVQSTSTDTQYF. CDR3 nucleotide sequence: TGTGCCAGCAGTGTATTAACAGTCCAAAGTACTAGCACAGATACGCAGTATTTT.

The CDR3 DNA reads as TGTGCCAGCTCCATCAATCGTGGGGGGAACTCTGGAAACACCATATATTTT. It is translated as CASSINRGGNSGNTIYF. The V gene is TRBV18, the J gene TRBJ1-3; D possibly corresponds to TRBD1 (5 bases). CDR1 KGHSH and CDR2 LQKENI come from the germline V gene. Trimming shortened V by 6 bases and J by 0 bases, and 18 bases separated the two germline ends. There are 17 residues in the CDR3.

This sequence joins TRBV15 and TRBJ2-3; D gene unclear. This CDR3 spans 13 amino acids. Germline CDR1 is LNHNV and CDR2 is YYDKDF (reference sequence). The germline V and J ends were trimmed by 5 bases and 5 bases, with 11 bases remaining between them. The CDR3 loop reads CATSVSPGDTQYF. Written as DNA, the CDR3 is TGTGCCACCAGCGTGAGTCCCGGAGATACGCAGTATTTT.

The V gene is TRBV3-1 (or the pseudogene TRBV3-2), the J gene TRBJ1-1; no firm D call. Trimming shortened V by 4 bases and J by 5 bases, and 11 bases separated the two germline ends. There are 13 residues in the CDR3. Germline CDR1 and CDR2: LGHDT and YNNKEL (reference sequence). CDR3 residues: CASSPGFGTEAFF. The CDR3 DNA is TGTGCCAGCAGCCCGGGATTTGGGACTGAAGCTTTCTTT.

Comments on this clone: The same CDR3 is also encoded by other DNA sequences in this sample. The chain uses TRBV11-2 and TRBJ2-7, with D perhaps matching TRBD1 (5 bases). Trimming pared 2 bases from V and 4 bases from J, leaving 6 bases between. This CDR3 spans 12 amino acids. Germline CDR1 SGHAT, CDR2 FQNNGV. The CDR3 loop reads CASSLQGYEQYF. The DNA of the CDR3 is TGTGCCAGCAGCTTACAGGGTTACGAGCAGTACTTC.

This chain joins TRBV12-3 or TRBV12-4 and TRBJ1-2, with unresolved D. The CDR3 contains 13 residues. V lost 5 bases and J lost 4, with 11 bases in between. The CDR3 DNA is TGTGCCAGCAGTACGATGGGCACCTATGGCTACACCTTC. Translating it yields CASSTMGTYGYTF.

Comments on this clone: One end of the junction does not line up with germline, which may come from a read error. The chain employs TRBV19 and TRBJ2-1, with D tentatively TRBD2 (6 bases). The CDR3 spans 18 residues. Looked up from germline, CDR1 is LNHDA and CDR2 is SQIVND (reference sequence). In DNA form, the CDR3 reads TGTGCCAGTAGTCTAGATCCCCCCGAGCGCGGGATAGTCGATGAGCAGTTCTTC. It yields the protein CASSLDPPERGIVDEQFF.

The gene calls are TRBV6-2 or TRBV6-3 and TRBJ1-1; 9 nucleotides align to TRBD1. V lost 5 bases to trimming and J lost 1 base; unmatched junction nucleotides: 2. Germline CDR1 and CDR2: MNHEY and SVGEGT. This CDR3 contains 14 residues. The CDR3 is CASSIQGANTEAFF. The DNA of the CDR3 is TGTGCCAGCAGTATACAGGGGGCGAACACTGAAGCTTTCTTT.

The chain recombines TRBV9 with TRBJ2-3, with 7 bases matching TRBD2. CDR1 is SGDLS, CDR2 YYNGEE, per germline. The CDR3 runs to 14 residues. V lost 2 bases, J lost 5 bases, and 5 bases stayed unmatched. CDR3 sequence (DNA): TGTGCCAGCAGCGTCCGACTAGCAGTAGATACGCAGTATTTT. Protein product: CASSVRLAVDTQYF.

The chain has TRBV19 and TRBJ2-4, with 10 bases that match TRBD1. The germline V gene has CDR1 LNHDA and CDR2 SQIVND (reference sequence). The CDR3 extends over 14 amino acids. J gave up 8 bases and V 1 base, and 2 bases lay outside the gene matches. The CDR3 DNA reads as TGTGCCAGTAGTATAGGACAGGGGGCTGACATTCAGTACTTC. Amino acid sequence: CASSIGQGADIQYF.

This clone occurred once. The chain links TRBV28 to TRBJ2-5; 8 bases map to TRBD2. With V trimmed by 7 bases and J by 0 bases, 1 base remained unmatched. The CDR3 has 13 amino acids. Germline V gives CDR1 MDHEN, CDR2 SYDVKM. DNA for the CDR3: TGTGCCAGCAAAGCGGGGGACCAAGAGACCCAGTACTTC. Protein product: CASKAGDQETQYF.

The chain combines TRBV6-6 with TRBJ2-3; TRBD2 agrees at 9 bases. From germline, CDR1 is MNHNY and CDR2 SVGAGI (reference sequence). Trimming cost V 7 bases and J 0 bases; bases outside gene matches: 8. There are 16 residues in the CDR3. The CDR3, as DNA: TGTGCCAGCACCACACCTAGCGGGATTAGCACAGATACGCAGTATTTT. It yields the protein CASTTPSGISTDTQYF.

The chain is built from TRBV30 and TRBJ1-1; 7 bases agree with TRBD1. Germline-derived CDR1 and CDR2 are GTSNPN and SVGIG (reference sequence). Trimming at V came to 8 bases and at J to 8 bases, leaving 14 bases not matched to a gene. The CDR3 has 13 residues. The CDR3 loop is CAVRSGTEGEAFF. The CDR3 nucleotides read TGTGCCGTACGATCCGGGACAGAGGGGGAAGCTTTCTTT.

This clone was seen just once. The chain employs TRBV5-4 and TRBJ2-7; TRBD1 might be the D (6 bases). Germline-derived CDR1 and CDR2 are SGHNT and YYREEE (reference sequence). Trimming cost V 3 bases and J 2 bases, with 12 bases left between them. The length of the CDR3 is 14 residues. CDR3 sequence: CASSWSGQPYEQYF. The CDR3 coding sequence is TGTGCCAGCAGCTGGAGCGGACAGCCCTACGAGCAGTACTTC.

This chain's CDR3 is CASSPPGGGSSYNEQFF. The CDR3 coding sequence is TGTGCCAGCTCACCACCCGGCGGGGGTAGCTCCTACAATGAGCAGTTCTTC. V gene TRBV18 combines with J gene TRBJ2-1; TRBD2 matches 7 bases. Looked up from germline, CDR1 is KGHSH and CDR2 is LQKENI. Trimming took 0 bases from V and 0 from J; bases not matched to a gene: 5. This CDR3 spans 17 amino acids.